The 23 T cell receptor beta chains below were found in one sample sequenced in a study of OX40 agonist ivuxolimab in advanced cancers. Here immunoSEQ multiplex PCR was the method, and the copy in TCRdb shows in-frame clones only, minus some. Among 98,000 or so clones, around 85% were seen once, and the ten largest hold more than 1.1%. Sequencing used CD4+ or CD8+ T cells sorted from blood, obtained in a trial of the OX40 agonist ivuxolimab. These TCRs come from an adult with an advanced solid tumor such as melanoma, head and neck, liver or kidney cancer.

The rearrangement links TRBV7-2 to TRBJ2-3, with 9 bases aligning to TRBD1. Germline loops: CDR1 SGHTA, CDR2 FQGNSA. With 5 bases clipped from V and 8 bases from J, the junction kept 8 bases outside the gene matches. There are 14 residues in the CDR3. CDR3 region: CASSLPGTGFTQYF. Written as DNA, the CDR3 is TGTGCCAGCAGCCTGCCCGGGACAGGGTTTACGCAGTATTTT.

This chain links TRBV18 with TRBJ1-1; unclear D gene. V lost 4 bases and J 0 bases, leaving 6 bases between the germline ends. Germline V CDR1 and CDR2: KGHSH, LQKENI. CDR3 length equals 13 residues. For the CDR3, the DNA is TGTGCCAGCTCACAGGGCATGAACACTGAAGCTTTCTTT. Protein: CASSQGMNTEAFF.

The rearrangement joins TRBV6-1 to TRBJ1-2, with 10 bases fitting TRBD1. This CDR3 is built from 15 residues. Trimming at V came to 1 base and at J to 5 bases, leaving 4 bases not matched to a gene. The germline gives CDR1 MNHNS, CDR2 SASEGT. The CDR3 spells CASSEGGTGAYGYTF. CDR3 nucleotide sequence: TGTGCCAGCAGTGAAGGGGGGACAGGGGCTTATGGCTACACCTTC.

The genes are TRBV29-1 and TRBJ1-2; unclear D gene. Germline loops: CDR1 SQVTM, CDR2 ANQGSEA. V shed 5 bases and J shed 0 bases, with 13 bases lying between them. CDR3 length: 14 residues. The CDR3 nucleotides are TGCAGCGTTAATGATGCCAGAGCTAACTATGGCTACACCTTC. The encoded protein is CSVNDARANYGYTF.

Only a few counts were recorded for this clone. This chain joins TRBV7-9 and TRBJ2-7; 7 positions agree with TRBD2. CDR3 size: 12 residues. Germline V gives CDR1 SEHNR, CDR2 FQNEAQ (reference sequence). The ends lost 5 bases at V and 6 bases at J; junction bases unmatched: 4. CDR3 sequence (DNA): TGTGCCAGCAGCACTAGCGAAGGCGAGCAGTACTTC. It encodes CASSTSEGEQYF.

This clone was picked up a small number of times. The chain combines TRBV2 with TRBJ2-7; 10 bases match TRBD2. The CDR3 loop spans 13 amino acids. From germline, CDR1 is SNHLY and CDR2 FYNNEI. The junction had 5 bases not matched to a gene; V was cut back by 7 bases and J by 5 bases. CDR3 sequence (DNA): TGTGCCAGCAATACGGGACTAGCGAACGAGCAGTACTTC. As protein: CASNTGLANEQYF.

The chain couples TRBV5-1 to TRBJ2-7, with TRBD1 identical over 9 bases. The V gene's germline CDR1 is SGHRS and CDR2 YFSETQ. The CDR3 loop spans 13 amino acids. The V and J ends lost 3 bases and 9 bases, in that order; junction bases with no gene match: 7. The CDR3 region is CASSSTGGSGQYF. CDR3 in DNA: TGCGCCAGCAGCTCGACAGGGGGATCTGGGCAGTACTTC.

The chain uses TRBV28 and TRBJ1-2, with a weak D call TRBD1 (6 bases). This CDR3 region has 13 residues. From germline, CDR1 is MDHEN and CDR2 SYDVKM. Trimming pared 4 bases from V and 8 bases from J, leaving 14 bases between. The CDR3 sequence is CASSWGAPAGYTF. For the CDR3, the DNA is TGTGCCAGCAGTTGGGGGGCCCCCGCCGGCTACACCTTC.

The chain employs TRBV5-1 and TRBJ2-1, with TRBD2 matching over 7 bases. The CDR3 is 16 amino acids. Germline values: CDR1 SGHRS, CDR2 YFSETQ. The trim removed 0 bases at V and 0 bases at J, leaving 3 bases unmatched. The CDR3 protein is CASSLGGRSSYNEQFF. The CDR3 bases are TGCGCCAGCAGCTTGGGCGGGAGAAGCTCCTACAATGAGCAGTTCTTC.

The rearrangement joins TRBV7-2 to TRBJ1-2; TRBD1 agrees at 8 bases. Germline lookup yields CDR1 SGHTA and CDR2 FQGNSA. CDR3 length: 14 amino acids. Unmatched junction bases numbered 11, after V lost 5 bases and J lost 9 bases. This chain's CDR3 is CASSPAGTGRSYTF. CDR3 nucleotides: TGTGCCAGCAGCCCGGCCGGGACAGGAAGAAGCTACACCTTC.

The CDR3, as DNA: TGTGCCAGCAGCTTTAGTCGGGGCAGCCAAGAGACCCAGTACTTC. Amino acid sequence: CASSFSRGSQETQYF. The rearrangement links TRBV7-8 to TRBJ2-5, with D perhaps matching TRBD1 or TRBD2 (5 bases each). The length of the CDR3 is 15 residues. The V end lost 3 bases, the J end lost 1 base, and 12 bases lay between the germline ends. CDR1 is SGHVS and CDR2 is FQNEAQ in the germline V gene. The variable domain in full, completed from reference TRBV7-8 and TRBJ2-5, reads GAGVSQSPRYKVAKRGQDVALRCDPISGHVSLFWYQQALGQGPEFLTYFQNEAQLDKSGLPSDRFFAERPEGSVSTLKIQRTQQEDSAVYLCASSFSRGSQETQYFGPGTRLLVL.

The chain has TRBV7-3 and TRBJ2-1, with 8 bases identical to TRBD2. J lost 12 bases, V lost 5 bases, and 6 bases had no gene match. Per germline, CDR1 SGHTA and CDR2 FQGTGA. This CDR3 contains 12 residues. The CDR3 region is CASSQGLGGQFF. The CDR3 DNA is TGTGCCAGCAGCCAGGGACTAGGGGGGCAGTTCTTC.

The CDR3 DNA reads TGTGCCAGCAGCCGAGGGGGGAATGAAAAACTGTTTTTT. This gives the protein CASSRGGNEKLFF. The genes are TRBV5-4 and TRBJ1-4; D might be TRBD1 (6 bases). V was trimmed by 4 bases and J by 5 bases, leaving 9 bases between them. There are 13 residues in the CDR3. Germline-derived CDR1 and CDR2 are SGHNT and YYREEE (reference sequence).

The chain uses TRBV28 and TRBJ1-5; 8 nucleotides line up with TRBD1. Losses at the gene ends were 5 bases for V and 5 bases for J; bases not matched to a gene: 17. Germline lookup yields CDR1 MDHEN and CDR2 SYDVKM. The CDR3 length is 18 residues. In DNA, the CDR3 is TGTGCCAGCAGTGCGGGGACCGTGCGGACAGGGACCCATCAGCCCCAGCATTTT. This codes for CASSAGTVRTGTHQPQHF.

The J gene is TRBJ1-5, the V gene TRBV19; 7 bases line up with TRBD1. This CDR3 region has 16 residues. CDR1 is LNHDA, CDR2 SQIVND, per germline (reference sequence). V was pared by 10 bases and J by 7 bases, with 19 bases of the junction left unmatched. This CDR3 reads CATRRDSGALWQPQHF. The CDR3 DNA follows: TGTGCCACTCGCAGGGACAGTGGGGCCCTATGGCAGCCCCAGCATTTT. Using reference TRBV19 and TRBJ1-5 for the parts outside the CDR3, the full variable domain is DGGITQSPKYLFRKEGQNVTLSCEQNLNHDAMYWYRQDPGQGLRLIYYSQIVNDFQKGDIAEGYSVSREKKESFPLTVTSAQKNPTAFYLCATRRDSGALWQPQHFGDGTRLSIL.

This clone was observed a single time. The V and J genes are TRBV29-1 and TRBJ1-2; tentative D call: TRBD1 (5 bases). V was clipped by 2 bases and J by 6 bases, with 10 bases between them. The germline V gene has CDR1 SQVTM and CDR2 ANQGSEA. This CDR3 comprises 12 residues. As DNA, the CDR3 is TGCAGCGTTGAAAGCGGGGGTAATGGCTACACCTTC. Its translation is CSVESGGNGYTF.

The chain recombines TRBV7-2 with TRBJ2-7; 10 positions agree with TRBD2. CDR1 is SGHTA, CDR2 FQGNSA, per germline. V lost 2 bases and J lost 5; bases outside the gene matches: 6. The CDR3 is made up of 15 amino acids. CDR3 in DNA: TGTGCCAGCAGCTTAAGTACTAGCGGGGTCGACGAGCAGTACTTC. Translating gives CASSLSTSGVDEQYF.

This clone appeared once. This chain connects TRBV12-5 to TRBJ2-7, with D possibly matching TRBD1 (5 bases). V dropped 1 base and J dropped 3 bases, with 7 bases sitting between them. The CDR3 extends over 13 amino acids. CDR1 is LGHNT and CDR2 is FRNRAP in the germline V gene. The CDR3 nucleotides read TGTGCTAGTGGTTTGGGGACATTCTACGAGCAGTACTTC. The encoded protein is CASGLGTFYEQYF.

This rearrangement joins TRBV11-2 to TRBJ2-3; perhaps TRBD2 as D (5 bases). There are 15 residues in the CDR3. Trimming pared 1 base from V and 0 bases from J, leaving 8 bases between. CDR1 and CDR2 (germline): SGHAT, FQNNGV. The CDR3: CASSLVGGSTDTQYF. CDR3 nucleotide sequence: TGTGCCAGCAGCTTAGTGGGCGGGAGCACAGATACGCAGTATTTT.

The chain employs TRBV6-1 and TRBJ1-1; D is possibly TRBD1 (5 bases). The CDR3 loop spans 13 amino acids. CDR1 is MNHNS, CDR2 SASEGT, per germline. Trimming removed 2 bases at V and 8 bases at J, with 12 bases between. The CDR3 coding sequence is TGTGCCAGCAGTGAAACGTGGGGCGCGGAAGCTTTCTTT. It yields the protein CASSETWGAEAFF.

J is TRBJ1-4 and V is TRBV6-5; D is ambiguous. This CDR3 comprises 13 residues. The germline V gene has CDR1 MNHEY and CDR2 SVGAGI. Trimming left V 0 bases short and J 8 bases short, with 7 bases between. CDR3 in amino acids: CASSYSMGEKLFF. DNA for the CDR3: TGTGCCAGCAGTTACTCGATGGGGGAAAAACTGTTTTTT.

V is TRBV7-3 and J is TRBJ2-7; TRBD1 matches 7 bases. Unmatched junction bases numbered 3, after V lost 2 bases and J lost 2 bases. The CDR3 has 14 residues. The germline CDR1 and CDR2 sequences are SGHTA and FQGTGA. CDR3 nucleotide sequence: TGTGCCAGCAGCTTACGACAGGGACCCTACGAGCAGTACTTC. Translating it yields CASSLRQGPYEQYF.

V is TRBV19 and J is TRBJ2-2; tentatively, D is TRBD1 or TRBD2 (6 bases each). CDR1 LNHDA and CDR2 SQIVND come from the germline V gene (reference sequence). The CDR3 has 17 amino acids. Trimming pared 7 bases from V and 7 bases from J, leaving 25 bases between. The CDR3 region has the DNA TGTGCCAGTAATCTAATAGGCAGGGGAGGTTTTGGCGGGGAGCTGTTTTTT. Its translation: CASNLIGRGGFGGELFF.